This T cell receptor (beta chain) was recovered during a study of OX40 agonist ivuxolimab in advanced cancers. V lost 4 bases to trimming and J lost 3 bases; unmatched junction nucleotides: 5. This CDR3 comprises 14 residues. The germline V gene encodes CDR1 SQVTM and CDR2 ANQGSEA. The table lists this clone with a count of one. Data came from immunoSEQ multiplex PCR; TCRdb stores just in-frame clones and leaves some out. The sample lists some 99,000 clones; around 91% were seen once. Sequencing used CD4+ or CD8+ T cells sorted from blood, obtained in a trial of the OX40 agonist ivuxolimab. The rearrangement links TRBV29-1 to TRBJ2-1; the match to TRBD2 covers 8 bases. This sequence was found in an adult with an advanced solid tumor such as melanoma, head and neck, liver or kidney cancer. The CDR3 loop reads CSVGFSGDYNEQFF. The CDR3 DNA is TGCAGCGTTGGGTTTAGCGGGGACTACAATGAGCAGTTCTTC.